This entry features one TCR beta chain sequence. It has no known antigen specificity. It has no much larger one-base neighbor in the sample; base qualities were not kept. The sample belongs to a study of CD8+ T cells in alopecia areata (dated by TCRdb to the late 2010s). Regarding the complete study: Treated patients were enrolled in an open-label pilot trial of oral tofacitinib, 5 to 10 mg twice daily, for moderate-to-severe alopecia areata. Tofacitinib was given for 6 to 18 months, followed by 6 months of follow-up off drug to assess delayed response and recurrence. Disease severity in treated patients was measured with the SALT score, which quantifies the percentage of affected scalp surface area. In both human patients and the C3H/HeJ mouse model, the study applied high-throughput TCRbeta sequencing to look at T cell clonal expansion in alopecia areata. On the human side, TCRbeta sequencing was run on scalp tissue and on sorted CD4+ and CD8+ peripheral blood T cells from healthy controls and from alopecia areata patients with either patchy or totalis/universalis disease. Biopsies were taken from tofacitinib-treated patients at baseline and at 4 and 24 weeks of treatment, and a later scalp biopsy was taken in several of the tofacitinib-treated patients. Scalp clonality was compared across normal scalp (n=4), patchy alopecia areata scalp (n=8), and alopecia totalis/universalis scalp (n=8). RNA was extracted with the PAXgene miRNA kit for fixed scalp, the miRNeasy kit for PBMCs, and the RNeasy kit for mouse skin. Amplification of TCRbeta CDR3 regions was done by immunoSEQ multiplex PCR using 35 Vbeta forward primers and 13 Jbeta reverse primers. Paper-wide results and their limitations: Compared with normal scalp, lesional scalp, particularly in alopecia totalis/universalis, had higher clonality and more expanded CD8+ clones, which suggests antigenic drive. Scalp clonality and the number of expanded CD8+ clones among the top 100 scalp clones were significantly decreased by tofacitinib. Many expanded lesional clones were found to persist in scalp and blood during tofacitinib treatment, and relapse after treatment cessation may be partly explained by this persistence. Shared TCR sequences between patients were less evident than in mice, which may be partly attributable to HLA diversity in the patient population. Unlike mouse skin, which is dominated by gammadelta T cells, normal human skin has resident alphabeta T cells that are also sequenced, and this complicates analysis of the scalp TCR repertoire. Because the treated cohort was small and included a single nonresponder, larger studies are needed to assess links between baseline CD8+ expansion and response.

Sample time point, as interpreted from the label and publication: about 4 weeks on oral tofacitinib. This specimen's treatment or condition label, interpreted: oral pan-JAK inhibitor, 5-10 mg twice daily. Lesional scalp punch biopsies and peripheral blood were collected from alopecia areata patients. After PBMCs were isolated by density centrifugation and stained for CD3, CD4 and CD8, a FACSAria was used to sort CD4+ and CD8+ T cells. Relative to germline, V is 1 base shorter and J is 1 base shorter, with 11 bases between their ends. The germline V gene (reference sequence) provides CDR1 LNHNV and CDR2 YYDKDF. The CDR3, cysteine through phenylalanine, is 16 amino acids long. Just the 48-base CDR3 DNA is kept, in frame starting at base 1. The protocol used for the library was the immunoSEQ multiplex PCR assay. RNA was extracted from all samples and reverse transcribed into cDNA, which served as template for TCR sequencing. First-strand cDNA was synthesized with SuperScript III using a 2:1 mix of oligo-dT and random hexamers. A synthetic immune receptor repertoire was used to assess amplification bias, and residual bias was removed computationally. The authors processed their data as follows. Raw reads were preprocessed to remove errors, and CDR3 was defined by IMGT conventions from the conserved cysteine to phenylalanine. Clonality was computed by normalizing Shannon entropy by log2 of the number of productive unique TCRs and subtracting the result from 1. CD4 or CD8 identity of scalp clones was inferred by cross-referencing scalp TCRbeta sequences with sorted blood CD4 and CD8 repertoires. Entries here come from immuneACCESS through TCRdb and include only in-frame sequences with V and J called. Some clones fail to appear in such tables; in the studies checked, an unresolved V gene covers under half of the shortfall, and the cause of the remainder is unknown. V, J and clone size were drawn from that table, and D and trimming were deduced from the DNA. The sample table holds approximately 170,000 clones, of which roughly three fifths were seen once. The ten biggest clones cover 0.65% to 0.7% of the sample.

The starting material was CD4+ T cells sorted from blood, obtained at week 4, from a patient treated with tofacitinib. Recombination connected TRBV15 to TRBJ2-4; a confident D gene designation cannot be given. The TCR comes from a human donor with alopecia areata. CDR3 reads: CATSRGVKSAKNIQYF. The DNA sequence is TGTGCCACCAGCAGAGGGGTCAAGTCGGCCAAAAACATTCAGTACTTC.